Reported below is one T cell receptor (beta chain). The antigen it recognizes is unknown. Library creation used 5' RACE. The input for every TCR library was 3500 ng of total RNA. For each sample, cDNA synthesis was carried out in eight separate reactions using SMARTScribe reverse transcriptase. During cDNA synthesis, template switching was used to introduce unique molecular identifiers that contained a 6-nucleotide sample barcode. Two nested PCRs of about 16 and 10 cycles amplified the TCRalpha and TCRbeta cDNA, and bead purification followed each PCR. Before amplification, the cDNA was treated with uracil DNA-glycosylase and purified using the QIAquick PCR purification kit. In the second PCR, Illumina TruSeq-compatible adapters and sample-specific barcodes were added. Library quality and concentration were checked on TapeStation and Qubit, and libraries were pooled at around 4.7 ng each. Sequencing of the pooled libraries was done on an Illumina HiSeq2500 single-index Rapid Run using custom sequencing primers and 2 x 100 bp reads. The original pipeline was this. MiGEC version 1.2.6 was used for UMI-based consensus assembly to correct PCR and sequencing errors. MiXCR version 2.1.1 was used for V(D)J alignment, clonotype assembly and CDR3 extraction. Gene usage, clonotype sharing and MAIT/NKT TCR abundance were normalised by analysing the top 1000, 10 000 and 20 000 clonotypes per sample. Diversity was computed as the inverse Simpson index with the vegan R package after downsampling to 27 000 UMIs. Paired Mann-Whitney U tests were applied to discordant twin pairs, with Benjamini-Hochberg correction for multiple testing. TCRdb reprocessed the raw reads; every CDR3 protein sequence is a single record, and DNA is not supplied. The V and J calls, along with clone size, are taken from TCRdb and not from the paper's own processing. The sample table holds more than 110,000 distinct CDR3 sequences. The top ten clonotypes cover 1.2% of the sample.

This record belongs to a study of monozygotic twins with inflammatory bowel disease (dated by TCRdb to between 2019 and 2020). As for the study more broadly: The full study comprised around 30 monozygotic twin pairs: nine German pairs (four IBD-concordant, five IBD-discordant) and 19 IBD-discordant Danish pairs. Within discordant pairs, disease-associated traits were sought mainly by comparing IBD patients with their genetically identical healthy co-twins. Each individual had, on average, about 151 000 unique TCRalpha sequences and 181 000 unique TCRbeta sequences available for analysis.

From each donor, a roughly 2.5 ml peripheral blood sample was drawn into PAXgene tubes and stored at -80 degrees C. Without T cell sorting, total RNA was isolated from whole blood using the PAXgene blood miRNA kit on an automated QIAcube. Peripheral blood from monozygotic twin pairs concordant or discordant for inflammatory bowel disease was subjected to deep TCRalpha and TCRbeta repertoire profiling with unique molecular barcoding. Smoking habits were recorded for all twin pairs, and each individual was classified as a current, former or never smoker. The CDR3, cysteine through phenylalanine, is 14 amino acids long. DNA is not on record. From the germline V gene (reference sequence), CDR1 is LGHDT and CDR2 is YNNKEL. Beyond this particular receptor, the publication reports: Because patients received different immunosuppressive treatments, the repertoires may have picked up extra background noise and variability between individuals. No single strong signal or clonotype linked to IBD turned up in the results, so the idea that one exists was not supported. No difference in repertoire similarity was observed between concordant and discordant twins, possibly owing to limited statistical power. A decrease in TCRbeta repertoire diversity, as measured by inverse Simpson index, was observed in IBD patients compared with their healthy co-twins. The analysis was unable to tell different T cell subtypes apart. Compared with healthy twins, IBD patients had fewer clonotypes in common with other individuals, a difference most pronounced in patients showing signs of disease activity.

Here the chain combines TRBV3-1 and TRBJ1-1. This TCR came from a human donor with ulcerative colitis or Crohn's disease, or a healthy co-twin of an affected twin (not recorded which). Input material: blood. CDR3 sequence: CASSQDWQRSEAFF.